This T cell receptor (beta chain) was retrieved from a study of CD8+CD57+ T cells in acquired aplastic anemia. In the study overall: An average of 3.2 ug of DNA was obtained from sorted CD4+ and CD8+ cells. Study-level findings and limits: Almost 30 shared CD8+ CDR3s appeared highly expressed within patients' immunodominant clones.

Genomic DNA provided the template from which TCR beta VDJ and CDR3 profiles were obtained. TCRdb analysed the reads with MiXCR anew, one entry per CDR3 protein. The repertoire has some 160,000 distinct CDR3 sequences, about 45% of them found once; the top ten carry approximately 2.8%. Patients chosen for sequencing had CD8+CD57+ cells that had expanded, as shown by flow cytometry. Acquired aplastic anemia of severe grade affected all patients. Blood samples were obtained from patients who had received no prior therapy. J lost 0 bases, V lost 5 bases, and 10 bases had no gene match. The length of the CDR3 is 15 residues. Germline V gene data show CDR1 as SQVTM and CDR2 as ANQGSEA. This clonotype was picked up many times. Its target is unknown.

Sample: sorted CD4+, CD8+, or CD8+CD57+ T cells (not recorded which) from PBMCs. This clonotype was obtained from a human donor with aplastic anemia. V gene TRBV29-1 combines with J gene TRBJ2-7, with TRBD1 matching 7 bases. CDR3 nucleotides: TGCAGCGTTTCAGGGGGATCTCTTTCCTCCTACGAGCAGTACTTC. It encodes CSVSGGSLSSYEQYF.